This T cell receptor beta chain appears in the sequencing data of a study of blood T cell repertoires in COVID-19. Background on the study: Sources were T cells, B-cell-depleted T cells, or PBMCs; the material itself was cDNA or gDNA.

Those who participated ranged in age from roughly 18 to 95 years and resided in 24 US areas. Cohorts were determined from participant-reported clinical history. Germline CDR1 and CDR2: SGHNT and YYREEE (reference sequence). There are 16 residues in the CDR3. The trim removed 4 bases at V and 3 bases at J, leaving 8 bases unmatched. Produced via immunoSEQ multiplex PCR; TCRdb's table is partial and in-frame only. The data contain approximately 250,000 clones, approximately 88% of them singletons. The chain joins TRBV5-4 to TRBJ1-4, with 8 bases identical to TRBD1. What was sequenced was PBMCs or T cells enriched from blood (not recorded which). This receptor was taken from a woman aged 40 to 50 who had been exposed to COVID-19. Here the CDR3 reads CASSLKRTGSNEKLFF. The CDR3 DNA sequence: TGTGCCAGCAGCCTGAAAAGGACAGGGTCTAATGAAAAACTGTTTTTT.